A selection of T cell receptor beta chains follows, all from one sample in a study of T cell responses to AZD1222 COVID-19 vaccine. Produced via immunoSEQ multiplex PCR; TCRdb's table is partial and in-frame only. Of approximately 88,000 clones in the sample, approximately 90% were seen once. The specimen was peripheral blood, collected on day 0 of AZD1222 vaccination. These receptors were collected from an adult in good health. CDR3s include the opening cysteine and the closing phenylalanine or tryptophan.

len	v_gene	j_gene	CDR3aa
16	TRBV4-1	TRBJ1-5	CASSQDLAANNQPQHF
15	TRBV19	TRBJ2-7	CASSISLPNSYEQYF
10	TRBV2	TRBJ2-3	CASSLAGGHF
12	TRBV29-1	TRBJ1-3	CSVWKGGNTIYF
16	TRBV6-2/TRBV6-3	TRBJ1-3	CASSFRQGGSGNTIYF
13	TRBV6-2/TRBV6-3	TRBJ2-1	CASSYSYSSEQFF
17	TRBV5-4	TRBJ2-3	CASSLGPQREDADTQYF
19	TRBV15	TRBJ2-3	CATSRPPGGQIGVTDTQYF
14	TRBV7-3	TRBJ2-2	CASSVRGETGELFF
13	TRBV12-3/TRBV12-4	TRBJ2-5	CASSSRQGETQYF
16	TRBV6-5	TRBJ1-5	CASSFQGEYSNQPQHF